This T cell receptor beta chain is drawn from a study of T cells in Graves' hyperthyroidism and ophthalmopathy. The CDR3 regions of TCR beta were amplified from RNA transcripts. The TCR CDR3 was amplified in a first-round RT-PCR using the HTBI primer set. TCRdb called the multiplex PCR reads again in MiXCR, with one record for every CDR3 protein. The data show 550,000 to 600,000 distinct CDR3 sequences, about 14% seen once. Per germline, CDR1 SEHNR and CDR2 FQNEAQ (reference sequence). The ends lost 4 bases at V and 8 bases at J; junction bases unmatched: 7. The CDR3 loop spans 15 amino acids. The receptor's source is a woman younger than 30 with Graves' ophthalmopathy. Sequenced sample: blood. The V gene is TRBV7-9, the J gene TRBJ2-1; 11 nucleotides match TRBD1. CDR3 sequence (DNA): TGTGCCAGCAGCTACGGGACAGGGGGATCAGATGAGCAGTTCTTC. Residues: CASSYGTGGSDEQFF. The variable domain in full, completed from reference TRBV7-9 and TRBJ2-1, reads DTGVSQNPRHKITKRGQNVTFRCDPISEHNRLYWYRQTLGQGPEFLTYFQNEAQLEKSRLLSDRFSAERPKGSFSTLEIQRTEQGDSAMYLCASSYGTGGSDEQFFGPGTRLTVL.